Following are 28 T cell receptor beta chains from one sample sequenced in a study of long-term antiretroviral therapy in people with HIV. With survey level as its setting, the immunoSEQ assay was v3.0. The protocol was immunoSEQ multiplex PCR, while the TCRdb copy is restricted to in-frame clones and leaves out a portion. The profile shows about 30,000 clones, about 90% of them singletons. Source: unsorted PBMCs, taken 2 years after starting antiretroviral therapy. These receptors were obtained from a man aged 45-60 years with HIV.

The chain is built from TRBV19 and TRBJ2-1; possibly TRBD1 or TRBD2 for D (7 bases each). With 1 base removed from V and 12 bases from J, the gap between germline ends came to 19 bases. The CDR3 is made up of 15 amino acids. Germline V gene data show CDR1 as LNHDA and CDR2 as SQIVND (reference sequence). The CDR3 here is CASSIGGGTHRGQFF. In DNA, the CDR3 is TGTGCCAGTAGTATAGGGGGGGGCACTCACAGGGGGCAGTTCTTC.

The gene calls are TRBV5-4 and TRBJ2-5; D is uncertain. V lost 4 bases and J lost 5, with 9 bases in between. The germline CDR1 and CDR2 sequences are SGHNT and YYREEE (reference sequence). The CDR3 covers 12 residues. In DNA form, the CDR3 reads TGTGCCAGCAGCACCGAGGCGGAGACCCAGTACTTC. Its protein product is CASSTEAETQYF.

This rearrangement joins TRBV28 to TRBJ2-1; no clear D. Germline V CDR1 and CDR2: MDHEN, SYDVKM. Trimming took off 6 bases at V and 5 bases at J, with 8 bases between the two ends. The CDR3 spans 12 residues. The CDR3 spells CASREANNEQFF. The CDR3 coding sequence is TGTGCCAGCAGGGAAGCCAACAATGAGCAGTTCTTC.

The chain uses TRBV5-1 and TRBJ1-2; unclear D gene. The germline gives CDR1 SGHRS, CDR2 YFSETQ. Trimming left V 2 bases short and J 5 bases short, with 4 bases between. This CDR3 has 11 residues. Here the CDR3 reads CASSFGYGYTF. CDR3 nucleotide sequence: TGCGCCAGCAGCTTCGGGTATGGCTACACCTTC.

The CDR3 DNA is TGTGCCATCAGTGAGTCTCGGACAGGGGGAAGAAACACCATATATTTT. Translating it yields CAISESRTGGRNTIYF. This chain joins TRBV10-3 and TRBJ1-3, with TRBD1 identical over 10 bases. Germline CDR1 ENHRY, CDR2 SYGVKD. Trimming took 0 bases from V and 5 from J; bases not matched to a gene: 4. The CDR3 sequence is 16 residues long.

The J gene is TRBJ2-5, the V gene TRBV6-5; TRBD2 might be the D (6 bases). The V gene lost 0 bases and the J gene lost 7 bases, with 12 bases spanning the gap. Germline loops: CDR1 MNHEY, CDR2 SVGAGI. The CDR3 length is 14 residues. CDR3 in amino acids: CASSYSTSLGTQYF. The CDR3 nucleotides are TGTGCCAGCAGTTACTCTACTAGCCTGGGGACCCAGTACTTC.

The V gene is TRBV10-3, the J gene TRBJ1-1; 9 nucleotides align to TRBD1. The CDR3 extends over 19 amino acids. J was trimmed by 0 bases and V by 4 bases; bases with no gene match: 15. CDR1 is ENHRY and CDR2 is SYGVKD in the germline V gene. This CDR3 is CAISGPLTGTGKVNTEAFF. CDR3 DNA sequence: TGTGCCATCAGTGGACCCCTTACCGGGACAGGGAAAGTGAACACTGAAGCTTTCTTT.

The chain recombines TRBV4-1 with TRBJ2-7; TRBD2 is a possible D gene (8 bases). This CDR3 has 15 amino acids. V lost 5 bases, J lost 3 bases, and 17 bases lay in between. Germline values: CDR1 MGHRA, CDR2 YSYEKL. In DNA, the CDR3 is TGCGCCAGCAGCTCCCGGGAGGGGGCCGTCTACGAGCAGTACTTC. Translation gives CASSSREGAVYEQYF.

The chain joins TRBV6-5 to TRBJ1-4; 10 bases line up with TRBD1. Germline loops: CDR1 MNHEY, CDR2 SVGAGI. The CDR3 contains 15 residues. The junction had 7 bases not matched to a gene; V was cut back by 5 bases and J by 7 bases. CDR3 DNA: TGTGCCAGCAGTCCGACAGGGGGCGAGGCTGAAAAACTGTTTTTT. This encodes CASSPTGGEAEKLFF.

V usage is TRBV9 and J usage is TRBJ2-1; 8 nucleotides agree with TRBD2. There are 17 residues in the CDR3. J gave up 0 bases and V 2 bases, and 7 bases lay outside the gene matches. From germline, CDR1 is SGDLS and CDR2 YYNGEE. The CDR3 DNA reads TGTGCCAGCAGCGTCCCCCCCGGGACTAGCTCCTACAATGAGCAGTTCTTC. Encoded protein: CASSVPPGTSSYNEQFF.

The V call is TRBV9, the J call TRBJ2-2; D might be TRBD2 (6 bases). Germline CDR1 reads SGDLS; CDR2 reads YYNGEE. The CDR3 is 21 residues long. V was trimmed by 4 bases and J by 1 base, leaving 29 bases between them. The CDR3 DNA follows: TGTGCCAGCAGCCCTAGAGTGGGAGCCGTGTTAGGACTACAGAACACCGGGGAGCTGTTTTTT. This encodes CASSPRVGAVLGLQNTGELFF.

This clone was counted once. Written as DNA, the CDR3 is TGTGCCAGCAGTCCCATGACTAGGGGCGCCGGGGAGCTGTTTTTT. Its protein is CASSPMTRGAGELFF. The V gene is TRBV28, the J gene TRBJ2-2; tentatively, D is TRBD2 (6 bases). Trimming took 5 bases from V and 6 from J, leaving 16 bases between them. There are 15 residues in the CDR3. Germline V gives CDR1 MDHEN, CDR2 SYDVKM.

This clone has a handful of counts. The gene calls are TRBV27 and TRBJ2-3; D gene unclear. The length of the CDR3 is 14 residues. V was clipped by 0 bases and J by 1 base, with 5 bases between them. Germline V gives CDR1 MNHEY, CDR2 SMNVEV (reference sequence). CDR3 in DNA: TGTGCCAGCAGTTTATCCCACCGCACAGATACGCAGTATTTT. Translated: CASSLSHRTDTQYF.

The chain joins TRBV6-4 to TRBJ1-5; possible D gene TRBD1, 6 bases. With 3 bases removed from V and 0 bases from J, the gap between germline ends came to 9 bases. Germline V gene lookup returns CDR1 MRHNA and CDR2 SNTAGT. This CDR3 spans 15 amino acids. CDR3 in amino acids: CASSERDISNQPQHF. CDR3 nucleotide sequence: TGTGCCAGCAGTGAACGGGACATTAGCAATCAGCCCCAGCATTTT.

This chain uses TRBV19 with TRBJ1-1; D might be TRBD1 (5 bases). With 6 bases removed from V and 3 bases from J, the gap between germline ends came to 8 bases. Germline V gives CDR1 LNHDA, CDR2 SQIVND (reference sequence). This CDR3 contains 12 residues. CDR3 DNA: TGTGCCAGTAGCCAGGGTTACACTGAAGCTTTCTTT. It encodes CASSQGYTEAFF.

The chain uses TRBV4-3 and TRBJ1-3, with D maybe TRBD1 (6 bases). CDR3 length equals 15 residues. Germline lookup yields CDR1 LGHNA and CDR2 YSLEER. The V gene lost 1 base and the J gene lost 0 bases, with 7 bases spanning the gap. The CDR3 region has the DNA TGCGCCAGCAGCCAAGGGACAGTCTCTGGAAACACCATATATTTT. Protein sequence: CASSQGTVSGNTIYF.

V is TRBV6-4 and J is TRBJ1-1; 7 nucleotides line up with TRBD1. CDR1 and CDR2 (germline): MRHNA, SNTAGT. There are 14 residues in the CDR3. Trimming took 2 bases from V and 5 from J; bases not matched to a gene: 5. The CDR3 region is CASSDGDRRTEAFF. The CDR3 bases are TGTGCCAGCAGTGACGGGGACAGACGGACTGAAGCTTTCTTT.

The chain employs TRBV9 and TRBJ1-1; D might be TRBD1 (5 bases). Germline loops: CDR1 SGDLS, CDR2 YYNGEE. V gave up 3 bases and J gave up 1 base, with 7 bases separating them. This CDR3 comprises 13 residues. CDR3 residues: CASSATANTEAFF. CDR3 sequence (DNA): TGTGCCAGCAGCGCGACAGCGAACACTGAAGCTTTCTTT.

The V and J genes are TRBV5-1 and TRBJ1-1; D ambiguous. V was shortened by 0 bases and J by 2 bases, with 5 bases between the two germline ends. This CDR3 is 13 amino acids long. CDR1 SGHRS and CDR2 YFSETQ come from the germline V gene. The CDR3 sequence: CASSLVSNTEAFF. CDR3 sequence (DNA): TGCGCCAGCAGCTTGGTCAGTAACACTGAAGCTTTCTTT.

The V call is TRBV5-1, the J call TRBJ1-4; D uncertain. Germline CDR1 and CDR2: SGHRS and YFSETQ. This CDR3 is 14 amino acids long. The V end was cut by 0 bases, the J end by 10 bases, with 13 bases between. The CDR3 DNA sequence: TGCGCCAGCAGCTTGGACGGTAATTCCGGAAAACTGTTTTTT. Encoded protein: CASSLDGNSGKLFF. The full variable domain, its missing parts supplied by reference TRBV5-1 and TRBJ1-4, is KAGVTQTPRYLIKTRGQQVTLSCSPISGHRSVSWYQQTPGQGLQFLFEYFSETQRNKGNFPGRFSGRQFSNSRSEMNVSTLELGDSALYLCASSLDGNSGKLFFGSGTQLSVL.

The J gene is TRBJ2-2, the V gene TRBV7-2; unclear D gene. V was shortened by 5 bases and J by 6 bases, with 16 bases between the two germline ends. The CDR3 is 15 amino acids. Germline-derived CDR1 and CDR2 are SGHTA and FQGNSA. The CDR3 sequence: CASSAWTGSAGELFF. DNA for the CDR3: TGTGCCAGCAGCGCCTGGACGGGCAGCGCCGGGGAGCTGTTTTTT.

As DNA, the CDR3 is TGCGCCAGCAGCTCCGGCTCCGGACAGGGAACGCGCTATTTGGAGACCCAGTACTTC. Encoded protein: CASSSGSGQGTRYLETQYF. The chain uses TRBV5-1 and TRBJ2-5; 8 positions agree with TRBD1. Germline trimming cut 3 bases from V and 5 bases from J; bases unmatched to any gene: 21. The V gene's germline CDR1 is SGHRS and CDR2 YFSETQ. This CDR3 is 19 amino acids long.

The V and J genes are TRBV5-1 and TRBJ2-1; TRBD2 matches at 11 bases. The germline gives CDR1 SGHRS, CDR2 YFSETQ. The CDR3 is 18 residues long. The ends lost 0 bases at V and 9 bases at J; junction bases unmatched: 14. CDR3 in amino acids: CASSLVAGLAGGQGEQFF. The CDR3 DNA follows: TGCGCCAGCAGCTTGGTCGCCGGGCTAGCGGGAGGTCAGGGTGAGCAGTTCTTC.

The V and J genes are TRBV19 and TRBJ2-7, with D tentatively TRBD1 (5 bases). The CDR3 spans 14 residues. Germline assignment: CDR1 LNHDA and CDR2 SQIVND (reference sequence). Trimming removed 3 bases at V and 1 base at J, with 10 bases between. CDR3 residues: CASSIRVASYEQYF. The CDR3 coding sequence is TGTGCCAGTAGTATCAGGGTGGCATCCTACGAGCAGTACTTC.

The chain has TRBV11-2 and TRBJ2-1; no definite D call. CDR3 size: 15 residues. Germline values: CDR1 SGHAT, CDR2 FQNNGV. The V end was cut by 7 bases, the J end by 7 bases, with 20 bases between. This chain's CDR3 is CASTLSAFFRNEQFF. The CDR3 bases are TGTGCCAGCACTCTCAGCGCCTTCTTTAGGAATGAGCAGTTCTTC.

The chain couples TRBV30 to TRBJ1-2; D unclear. Trimming pared 1 base from V and 5 bases from J, leaving 14 bases between. The CDR3 totals 14 residues. CDR1 is GTSNPN, CDR2 SVGIG, per germline (reference sequence). CDR3 amino acids: CAWSAPDNGYGYTF. CDR3 nucleotide sequence: TGTGCCTGGAGTGCCCCTGACAATGGGTATGGCTACACCTTC. The variable domain in full, with the rest retrieved from reference TRBV30 and TRBJ1-2, is SQTIHQWPATLVQPVGSPLSLECTVEGTSNPNLYWYRQAAGRGLQLLFYSVGIGQISSEVPQNLSASRPQDRQFILSSKKLLLSDSGFYLCAWSAPDNGYGYTFGSGTRLTVV.

The rearrangement links TRBV19 to TRBJ2-3; TRBD1 aligns across 8 bases. The CDR3 runs to 16 residues. Germline CDR1 LNHDA, CDR2 SQIVND (reference sequence). V trimming: 5 bases; J trimming: 2 bases; junction bases outside the gene matches: 9. The CDR3 reads CASSPDRGGATDTQYF. The CDR3 DNA reads TGTGCCAGTAGTCCAGACAGGGGTGGAGCCACAGATACGCAGTATTTT.

The table lists this clone with a few counts. The chain links TRBV10-1 to TRBJ2-2, with D possibly being TRBD1 or TRBD2 (5 bases each). The CDR3 totals 15 residues. CDR1 is WNHNN and CDR2 is SYGVQD in the germline V gene (reference sequence). V was pared by 5 bases and J by 5 bases, with 15 bases between. The CDR3 region has the DNA TGCGCCAGCAGTTCCCGGCATGAGGGGACCGGGGAGCTGTTTTTT. This codes for CASSSRHEGTGELFF.